This record looks at one TCR beta chain sequence and its context. Its matching antigen is unknown. The data were obtained in a study of cytomegalovirus exposure and HLA in healthy donors. General observations from the study: The classifier was said to identify cytomegalovirus status with high specificity and sensitivity.

CDR1 and CDR2 (germline): LGHNT, FRNRAP. The CDR3 extends over 16 amino acids. Trimming removed 7 bases from V and 5 bases from J, with 23 bases in between. Here immunoSEQ multiplex PCR was the method, and the copy in TCRdb shows in-frame clones only, minus some. The repertoire includes 90,000 or so clones, around 85% of them detected once, and approximately 22% sits in the top ten. V gene TRBV12-5 combines with J gene TRBJ1-1; D gene ambiguous. Sequenced: PBMCs. The source of this sequence is a young man in good health and CMV-seropositive. The CDR3 nucleotides read TGTGCTAGTGCCCCGCTGGGTGCAGGCGGGCGGACTGAAGCTTTCTTT. Its protein is CASAPLGAGGRTEAFF.